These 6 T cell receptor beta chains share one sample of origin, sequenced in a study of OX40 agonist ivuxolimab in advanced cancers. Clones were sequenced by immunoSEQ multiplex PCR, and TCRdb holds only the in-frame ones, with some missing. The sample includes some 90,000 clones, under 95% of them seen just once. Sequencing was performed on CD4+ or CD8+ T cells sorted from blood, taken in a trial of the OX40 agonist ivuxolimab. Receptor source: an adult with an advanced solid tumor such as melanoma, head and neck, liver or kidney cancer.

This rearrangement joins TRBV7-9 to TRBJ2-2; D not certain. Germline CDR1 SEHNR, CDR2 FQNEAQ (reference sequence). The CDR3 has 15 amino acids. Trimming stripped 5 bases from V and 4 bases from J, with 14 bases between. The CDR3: CASSPPGWVTGELFF. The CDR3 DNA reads TGTGCCAGCAGCCCCCCCGGGTGGGTCACCGGGGAGCTGTTTTTT.

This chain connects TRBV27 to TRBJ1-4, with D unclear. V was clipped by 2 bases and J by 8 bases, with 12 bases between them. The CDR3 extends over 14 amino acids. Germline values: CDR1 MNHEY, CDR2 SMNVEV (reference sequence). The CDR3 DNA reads TGTGCCAGCAGTTTAATTCGGCCTGGGGAAAAACTGTTTTTT. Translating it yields CASSLIRPGEKLFF.

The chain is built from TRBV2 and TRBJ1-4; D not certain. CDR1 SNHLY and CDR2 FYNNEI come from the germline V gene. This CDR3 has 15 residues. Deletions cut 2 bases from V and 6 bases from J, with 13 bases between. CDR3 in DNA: TGTGCCAGCAGTGAAATAGGGAGGGATGATGAAAAACTGTTTTTT. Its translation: CASSEIGRDDEKLFF.

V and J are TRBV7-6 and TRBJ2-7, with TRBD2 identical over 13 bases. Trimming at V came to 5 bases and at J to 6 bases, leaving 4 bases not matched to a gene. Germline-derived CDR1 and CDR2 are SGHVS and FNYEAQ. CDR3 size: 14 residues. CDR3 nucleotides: TGTGCCAGCAGCGGACTAGCGGGAGTGGGCGAGCAGTACTTC. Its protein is CASSGLAGVGEQYF.

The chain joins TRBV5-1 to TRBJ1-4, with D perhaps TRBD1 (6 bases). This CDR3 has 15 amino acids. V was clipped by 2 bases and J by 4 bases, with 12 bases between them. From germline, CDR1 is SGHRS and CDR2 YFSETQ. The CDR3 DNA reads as TGCGCCAGCAGCTTTCAGGGGACTTTTAATGAAAAACTGTTTTTT. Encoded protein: CASSFQGTFNEKLFF.

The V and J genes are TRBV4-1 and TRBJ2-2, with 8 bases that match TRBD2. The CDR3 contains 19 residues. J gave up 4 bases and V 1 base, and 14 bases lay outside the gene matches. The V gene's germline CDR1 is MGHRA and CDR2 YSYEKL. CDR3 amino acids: CASSQGGFTGTSPTGELFF. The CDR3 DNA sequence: TGCGCCAGCAGCCAAGGAGGGTTTACCGGGACTAGTCCCACCGGGGAGCTGTTTTTT.